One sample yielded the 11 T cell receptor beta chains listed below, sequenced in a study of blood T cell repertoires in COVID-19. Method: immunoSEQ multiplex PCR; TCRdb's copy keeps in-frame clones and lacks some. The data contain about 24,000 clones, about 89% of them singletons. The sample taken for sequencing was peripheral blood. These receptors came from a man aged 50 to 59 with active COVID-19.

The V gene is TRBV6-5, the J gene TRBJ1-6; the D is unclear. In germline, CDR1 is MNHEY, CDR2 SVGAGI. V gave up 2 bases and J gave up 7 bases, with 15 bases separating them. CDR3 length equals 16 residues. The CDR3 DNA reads TGTGCCAGCAGTTACATTGCGGGAGTAGGGAATTCACCCCTCCACTTT. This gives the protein CASSYIAGVGNSPLHF.

This chain's CDR3 is CASSSGLVRSTDTQYF. CDR3 bases: TGTGCCAGCAGCTCCGGACTAGTAAGGAGCACAGATACGCAGTATTTT. The gene calls are TRBV5-4 and TRBJ2-3; TRBD2 matches at 7 bases. Trimming at V came to 3 bases and at J to 0 bases, leaving 7 bases not matched to a gene. Germline CDR1 reads SGHNT; CDR2 reads YYREEE (reference sequence). The CDR3 runs to 16 residues. The full variable domain, with the rest looked up from reference TRBV5-4 and TRBJ2-3, is ETGVTQSPTHLIKTRGQQVTLRCSSQSGHNTVSWYQQALGQGPQFIFQYYREEENGRGNFPPRFSGLQFPNYSSELNVNALELDDSALYLCASSSGLVRSTDTQYFGPGTRLTVL.

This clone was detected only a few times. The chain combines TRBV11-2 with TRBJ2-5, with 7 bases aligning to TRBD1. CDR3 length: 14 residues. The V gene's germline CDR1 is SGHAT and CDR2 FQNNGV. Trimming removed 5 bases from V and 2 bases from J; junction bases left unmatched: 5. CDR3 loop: CASSTGQVQETQYF. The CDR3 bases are TGTGCCAGCAGCACCGGACAGGTACAAGAGACCCAGTACTTC.

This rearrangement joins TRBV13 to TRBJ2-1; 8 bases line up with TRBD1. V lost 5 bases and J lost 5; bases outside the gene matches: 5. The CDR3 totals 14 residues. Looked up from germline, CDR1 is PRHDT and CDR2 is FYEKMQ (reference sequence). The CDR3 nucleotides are TGTGCCAGCAGCACCAGGACAGGGAACAATGAGCAGTTCTTC. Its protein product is CASSTRTGNNEQFF. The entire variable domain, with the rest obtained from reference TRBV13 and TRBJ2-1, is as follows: AAGVIQSPRHLIKEKRETATLKCYPIPRHDTVYWYQQGPGQDPQFLISFYEKMQSDKGSIPDRFSAQQFSDYHSELNMSSLELGDSALYFCASSTRTGNNEQFFGPGTRLTVL.

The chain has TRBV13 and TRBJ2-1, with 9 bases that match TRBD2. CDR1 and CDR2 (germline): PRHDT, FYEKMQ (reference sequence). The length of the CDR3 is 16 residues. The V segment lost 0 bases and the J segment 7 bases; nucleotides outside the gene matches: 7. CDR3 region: CASSLGGFAGGNEQFF. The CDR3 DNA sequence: TGTGCCAGCAGCTTAGGCGGCTTTGCGGGAGGGAATGAGCAGTTCTTC.

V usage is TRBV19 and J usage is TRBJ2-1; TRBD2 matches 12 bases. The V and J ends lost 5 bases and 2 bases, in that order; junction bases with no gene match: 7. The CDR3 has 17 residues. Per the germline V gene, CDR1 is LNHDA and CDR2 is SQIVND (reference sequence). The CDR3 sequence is CASSPQGTSGPYNEQFF. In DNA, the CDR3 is TGTGCCAGTAGTCCCCAGGGGACTAGCGGGCCCTACAATGAGCAGTTCTTC.

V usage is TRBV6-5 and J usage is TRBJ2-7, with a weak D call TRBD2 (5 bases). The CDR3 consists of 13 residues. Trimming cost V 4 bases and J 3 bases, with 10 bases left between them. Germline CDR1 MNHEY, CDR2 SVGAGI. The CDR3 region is CASSFSGNYEQYF. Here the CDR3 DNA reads TGTGCCAGCAGTTTTTCGGGAAACTACGAGCAGTACTTC.

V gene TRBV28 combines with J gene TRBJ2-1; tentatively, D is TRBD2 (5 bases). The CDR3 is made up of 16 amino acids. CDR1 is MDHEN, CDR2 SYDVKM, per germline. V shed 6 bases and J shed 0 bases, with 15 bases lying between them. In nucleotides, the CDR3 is TGTGCCAGCAGCAAATTTCGGGGTAGCTCCTACAATGAGCAGTTCTTC. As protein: CASSKFRGSSYNEQFF. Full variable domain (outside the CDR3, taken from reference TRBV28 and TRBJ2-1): DVKVTQSSRYLVKRTGEKVFLECVQDMDHENMFWYRQDPGLGLRLIYFSYDVKMKEKGDIPEGYSVSREKKERFSLILESASTNQTSMYLCASSKFRGSSYNEQFFGPGTRLTVL.

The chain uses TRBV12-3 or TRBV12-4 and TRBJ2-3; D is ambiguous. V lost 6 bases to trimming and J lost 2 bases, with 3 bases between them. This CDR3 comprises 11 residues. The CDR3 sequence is CASSLTDTQYF. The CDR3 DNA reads TGTGCCAGCAGCCTCACAGATACGCAGTATTTT.

CDR3: CASGGTGNIQYF. For the CDR3, the DNA is TGTGCCAGCGGGGGGACAGGGAACATTCAGTACTTC. The genes are TRBV27 and TRBJ2-4; 9 bases fit TRBD1. This CDR3 spans 12 amino acids. CDR1 is MNHEY and CDR2 is SMNVEV in the germline V gene (reference sequence). V lost 8 bases and J lost 7; bases outside the gene matches: 3.

The CDR3 region is CASSRWETNEKLFF. For the CDR3, the DNA is TGTGCCAGTAGTCGATGGGAGACTAATGAAAAACTGTTTTTT. The V gene is TRBV19, the J gene TRBJ1-4, with no clear D. This CDR3 comprises 14 residues. CDR1 and CDR2 from the germline V gene are LNHDA and SQIVND (reference sequence). The V gene lost 5 bases and the J gene lost 2 bases, with 9 bases spanning the gap.